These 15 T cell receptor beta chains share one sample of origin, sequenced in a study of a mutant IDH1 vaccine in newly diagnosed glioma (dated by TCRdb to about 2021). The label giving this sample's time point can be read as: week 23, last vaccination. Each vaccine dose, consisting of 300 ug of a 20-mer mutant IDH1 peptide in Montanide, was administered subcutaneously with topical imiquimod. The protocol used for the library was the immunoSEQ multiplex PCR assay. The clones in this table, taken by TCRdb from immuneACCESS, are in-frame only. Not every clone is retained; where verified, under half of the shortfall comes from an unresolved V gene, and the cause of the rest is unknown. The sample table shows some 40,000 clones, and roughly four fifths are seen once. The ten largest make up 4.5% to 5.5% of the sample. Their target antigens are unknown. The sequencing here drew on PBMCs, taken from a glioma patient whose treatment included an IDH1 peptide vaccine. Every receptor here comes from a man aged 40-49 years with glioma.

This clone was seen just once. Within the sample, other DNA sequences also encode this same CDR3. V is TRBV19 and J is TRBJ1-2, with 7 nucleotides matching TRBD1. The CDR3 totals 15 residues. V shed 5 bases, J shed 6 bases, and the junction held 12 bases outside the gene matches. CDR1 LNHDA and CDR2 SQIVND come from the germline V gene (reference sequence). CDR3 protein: CASSGTGAHKDGYTF. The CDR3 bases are TGTGCCAGTAGTGGTACAGGGGCTCACAAGGATGGCTACACCTTC. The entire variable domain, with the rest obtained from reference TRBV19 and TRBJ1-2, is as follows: DGGITQSPKYLFRKEGQNVTLSCEQNLNHDAMYWYRQDPGQGLRLIYYSQIVNDFQKGDIAEGYSVSREKKESFPLTVTSAQKNPTAFYLCASSGTGAHKDGYTFGSGTRLTVV.

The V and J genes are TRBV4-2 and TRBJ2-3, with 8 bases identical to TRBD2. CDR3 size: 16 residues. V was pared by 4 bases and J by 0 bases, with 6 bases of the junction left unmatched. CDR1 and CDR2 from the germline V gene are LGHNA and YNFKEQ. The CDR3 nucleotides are TGTGCCAGCAGCCCCGGCACTAGCGGTAGCACAGATACGCAGTATTTT. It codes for CASSPGTSGSTDTQYF.

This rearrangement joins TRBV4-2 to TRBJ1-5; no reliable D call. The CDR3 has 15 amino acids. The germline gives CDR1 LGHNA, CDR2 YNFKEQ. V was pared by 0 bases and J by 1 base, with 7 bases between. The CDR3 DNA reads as TGTGCCAGCAGCCAAGATGCGTGGAGCAATCAGCCCCAGCATTTT. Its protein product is CASSQDAWSNQPQHF.

The CDR3 DNA is TGTGCCGGCTCTCTTGGGGCCCAAAACAACTATGGCTACACCTTC. Translating gives CAGSLGAQNNYGYTF. The J gene is TRBJ1-2, the V gene TRBV5-4; D is possibly TRBD1 (5 bases). The CDR3 consists of 15 residues. The V end lost 10 bases, the J end lost 2 bases, and 21 bases lay between the germline ends. Looked up from germline, CDR1 is SGHNT and CDR2 is YYREEE (reference sequence).

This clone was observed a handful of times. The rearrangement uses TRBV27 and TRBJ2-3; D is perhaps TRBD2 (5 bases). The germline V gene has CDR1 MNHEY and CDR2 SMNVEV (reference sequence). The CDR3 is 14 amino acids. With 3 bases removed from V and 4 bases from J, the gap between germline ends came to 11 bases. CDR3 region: CASSFRPGADTQYF. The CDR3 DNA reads TGTGCCAGCAGTTTCCGCCCCGGGGCAGATACGCAGTATTTT.

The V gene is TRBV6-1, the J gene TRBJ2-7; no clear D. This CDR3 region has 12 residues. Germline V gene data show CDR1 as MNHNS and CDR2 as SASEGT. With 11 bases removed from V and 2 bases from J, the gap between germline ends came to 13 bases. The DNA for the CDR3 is TGTGCCGCCAGACTGCCCCCCTACGAGCAGTACTTC. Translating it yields CAARLPPYEQYF.

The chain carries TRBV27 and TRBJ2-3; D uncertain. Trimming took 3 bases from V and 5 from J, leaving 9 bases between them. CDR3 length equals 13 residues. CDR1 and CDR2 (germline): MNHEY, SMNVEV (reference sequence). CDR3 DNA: TGTGCCAGCAGTTTTTGGCGGCAAGATACGCAGTATTTT. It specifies CASSFWRQDTQYF.

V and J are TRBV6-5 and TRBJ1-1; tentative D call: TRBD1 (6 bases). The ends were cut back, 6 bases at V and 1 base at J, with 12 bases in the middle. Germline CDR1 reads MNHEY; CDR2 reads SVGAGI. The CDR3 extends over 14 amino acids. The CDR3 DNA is TGTGCCAGCAGGCCAAGAGGGGGGAACACTGAAGCTTTCTTT. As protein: CASRPRGGNTEAFF.

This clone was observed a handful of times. The CDR3 region is CASSLGSGATGELFF. DNA for the CDR3: TGTGCCAGCAGCTTGGGTAGCGGGGCCACCGGGGAGCTGTTTTTT. V and J are TRBV5-6 and TRBJ2-2; 8 bases fit TRBD2. This CDR3 contains 15 residues. The ends lost 0 bases at V and 4 bases at J; junction bases unmatched: 2. CDR1 is SGHDT and CDR2 is YYEEEE in the germline V gene.

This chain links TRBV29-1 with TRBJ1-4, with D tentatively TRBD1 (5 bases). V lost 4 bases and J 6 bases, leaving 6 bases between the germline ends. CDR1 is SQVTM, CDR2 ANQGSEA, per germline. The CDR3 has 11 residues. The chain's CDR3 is CSVVGDEKLFF. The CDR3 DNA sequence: TGCAGCGTTGTAGGGGATGAAAAACTGTTTTTT. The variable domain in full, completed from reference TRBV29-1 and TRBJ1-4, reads SAVISQKPSRDICQRGTSLTIQCQVDSQVTMMFWYRQQPGQSLTLIATANQGSEATYESGFVIDKFPISRPNLTFSTLTVSNMSPEDSSIYLCSVVGDEKLFFGSGTQLSVL.

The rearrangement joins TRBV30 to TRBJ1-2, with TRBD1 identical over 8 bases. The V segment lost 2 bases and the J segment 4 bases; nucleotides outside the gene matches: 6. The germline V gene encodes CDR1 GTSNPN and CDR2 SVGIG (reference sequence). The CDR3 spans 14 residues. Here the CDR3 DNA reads TGTGCCTGGAGTTCGATCAGGGGGCCCTATGGCTACACCTTC. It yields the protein CAWSSIRGPYGYTF.

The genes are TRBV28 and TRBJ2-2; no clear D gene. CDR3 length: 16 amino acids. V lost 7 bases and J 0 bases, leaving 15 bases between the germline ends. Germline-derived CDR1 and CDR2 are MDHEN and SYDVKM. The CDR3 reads CASIKGRFANTGELFF. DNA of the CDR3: TGTGCCAGCATCAAAGGACGGTTCGCGAACACCGGGGAGCTGTTTTTT.

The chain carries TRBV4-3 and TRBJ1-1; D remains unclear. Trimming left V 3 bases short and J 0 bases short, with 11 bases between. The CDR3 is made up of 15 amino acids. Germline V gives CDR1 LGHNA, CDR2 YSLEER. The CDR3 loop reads CASSQTHGMNTEAFF. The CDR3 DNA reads TGCGCCAGCAGCCAGACCCACGGGATGAACACTGAAGCTTTCTTT.

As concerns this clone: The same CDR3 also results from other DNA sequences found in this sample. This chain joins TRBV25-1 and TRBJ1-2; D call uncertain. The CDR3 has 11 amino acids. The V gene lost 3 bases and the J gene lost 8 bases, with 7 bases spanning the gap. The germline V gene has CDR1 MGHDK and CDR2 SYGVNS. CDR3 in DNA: TGTGCCAGCAGTGAGCTGGAGGGCTACACCTTC. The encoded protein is CASSELEGYTF.

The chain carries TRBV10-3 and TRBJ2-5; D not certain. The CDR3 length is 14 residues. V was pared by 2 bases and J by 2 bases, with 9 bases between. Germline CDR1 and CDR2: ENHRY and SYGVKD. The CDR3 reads CAISEPGFQETQYF. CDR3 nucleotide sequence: TGTGCCATCAGTGAGCCGGGTTTTCAAGAGACCCAGTACTTC.